This paragraph reports one T cell receptor beta chain. The data belong to a study of blood T cell repertoires in COVID-19. About the research overall: The origin of the acute and convalescent COVID-19 samples was the United States, Italy and Spain. PBMCs, B-cell-depleted T cells, or T cells provided the cDNA or gDNA that made up the material.

Trimming removed 4 bases from V and 3 bases from J; junction bases left unmatched: 7. This CDR3 is built from 14 residues. Germline V lookup: CDR1 SGHRS, CDR2 YFSETQ. Authors' analysis steps: Amplified reference gene primers provided the basis for estimating nucleated cell counts. Sequencing used immunoSEQ multiplex PCR; TCRdb keeps in-frame clones, though not all of them. V, J and clone size are those of that table, while D and trimming were read from the DNA. The sample contains 250,000 to 350,000 clones, 89% of which appear only once. Sequencing input: peripheral blood. The receptor comes from a woman aged 55-70 years with acute or convalescent COVID-19. The V gene is TRBV5-1, the J gene TRBJ2-7, with 7 bases identical to TRBD1. CDR3 in amino acids: CASSVGTVNYEQYF. In DNA form, the CDR3 reads TGCGCCAGCAGCGTCGGGACAGTGAACTACGAGCAGTACTTC.